The T cell receptor beta chain described here comes from a study of blood T cell repertoires in COVID-19. About the research overall: Material from acute and convalescent COVID-19 was sourced from the United States, Italy and Spain. From T cells, B-cell-depleted T cells, or PBMCs came the material, which was cDNA or gDNA.

The CDR3 is 16 amino acids. Trimming took 0 bases from V and 6 from J; bases not matched to a gene: 8. Per germline, CDR1 SGHDN and CDR2 FVKESK. Authors' data handling: Amplified reference gene primers provided the basis for estimating nucleated cell counts. Sequencing was performed with immunoSEQ multiplex PCR; in TCRdb, only in-frame clones are kept and a portion is missing. The DNA gave D and trimming, while V, J and clone size come from that table. The sample lists fewer than 350,000 clones, 86% seen once, with 2% to 2.5% in the top ten. The V and J genes are TRBV14 and TRBJ2-3, with 8 bases lining up with TRBD2. The clonotype comes from a woman between 25 and 40 years old who had recovered from COVID-19. Source material: peripheral blood. As DNA, the CDR3 is TGTGCCAGCAGCCAAGACTTTATAGCGGGAAGGGATACGCAGTATTTT. This sequence encodes CASSQDFIAGRDTQYF.